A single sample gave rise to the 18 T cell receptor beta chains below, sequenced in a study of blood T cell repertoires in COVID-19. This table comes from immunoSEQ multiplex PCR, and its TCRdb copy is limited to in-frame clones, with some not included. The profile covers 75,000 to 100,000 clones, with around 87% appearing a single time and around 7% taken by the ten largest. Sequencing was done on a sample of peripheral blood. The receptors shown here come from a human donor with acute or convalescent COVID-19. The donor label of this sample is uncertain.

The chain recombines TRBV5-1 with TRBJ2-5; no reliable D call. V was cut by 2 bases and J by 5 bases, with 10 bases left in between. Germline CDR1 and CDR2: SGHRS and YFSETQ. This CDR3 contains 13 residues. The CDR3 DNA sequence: TGCGCCAGCAGCTTCCCCCCTCGGGAGACCCAGTACTTC. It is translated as CASSFPPRETQYF.

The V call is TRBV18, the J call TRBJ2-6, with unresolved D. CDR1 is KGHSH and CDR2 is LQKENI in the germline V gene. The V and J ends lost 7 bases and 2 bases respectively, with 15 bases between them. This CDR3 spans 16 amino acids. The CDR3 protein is CASYPDMIPGANVLTF. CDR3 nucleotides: TGTGCCAGCTACCCAGACATGATCCCTGGGGCCAACGTCCTGACTTTC.

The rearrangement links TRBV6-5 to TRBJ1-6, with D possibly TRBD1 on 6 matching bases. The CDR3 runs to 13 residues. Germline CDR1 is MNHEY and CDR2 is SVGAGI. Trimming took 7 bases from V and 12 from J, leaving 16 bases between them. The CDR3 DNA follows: TGTGCCAGCAAAATACAGGGTCCGAAACCCCTCCACTTT. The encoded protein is CASKIQGPKPLHF.

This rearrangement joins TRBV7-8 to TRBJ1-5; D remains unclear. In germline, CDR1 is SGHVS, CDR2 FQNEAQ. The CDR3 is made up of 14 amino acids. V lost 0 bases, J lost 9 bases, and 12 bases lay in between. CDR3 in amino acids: CASSLAEPRGPQHF. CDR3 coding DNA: TGTGCCAGCAGCTTAGCGGAGCCTCGTGGGCCCCAGCATTTT.

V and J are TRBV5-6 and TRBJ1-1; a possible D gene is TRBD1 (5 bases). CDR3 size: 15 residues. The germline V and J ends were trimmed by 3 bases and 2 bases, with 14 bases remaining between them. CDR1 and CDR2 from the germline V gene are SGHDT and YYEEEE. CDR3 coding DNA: TGTGCCAGCAGCTCCCCGGGGGTACTCAACACTGAAGCTTTCTTT. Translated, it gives CASSSPGVLNTEAFF.

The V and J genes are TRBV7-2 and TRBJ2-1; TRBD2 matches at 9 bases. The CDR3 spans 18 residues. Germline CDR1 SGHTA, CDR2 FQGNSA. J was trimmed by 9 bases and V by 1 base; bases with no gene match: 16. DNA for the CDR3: TGTGCCAGCAGCTTAGTTTTAGGCGGGGGGGCCTGGTACGGTGAGCAGTTCTTC. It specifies CASSLVLGGGAWYGEQFF.

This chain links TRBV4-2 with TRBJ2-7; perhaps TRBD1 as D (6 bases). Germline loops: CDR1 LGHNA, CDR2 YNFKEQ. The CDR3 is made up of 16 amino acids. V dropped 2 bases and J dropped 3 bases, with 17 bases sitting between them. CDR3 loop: CASSQLGRGSNYEQYF. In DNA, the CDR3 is TGTGCCAGCAGCCAACTGGGCAGGGGTTCGAACTACGAGCAGTACTTC.

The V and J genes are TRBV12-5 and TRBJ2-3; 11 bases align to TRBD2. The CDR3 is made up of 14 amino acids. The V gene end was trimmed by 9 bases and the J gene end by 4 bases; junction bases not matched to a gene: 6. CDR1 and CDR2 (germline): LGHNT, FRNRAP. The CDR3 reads CASHLSGGADTQYF. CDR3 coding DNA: TGTGCTAGCCACCTTAGCGGGGGGGCAGATACGCAGTATTTT.

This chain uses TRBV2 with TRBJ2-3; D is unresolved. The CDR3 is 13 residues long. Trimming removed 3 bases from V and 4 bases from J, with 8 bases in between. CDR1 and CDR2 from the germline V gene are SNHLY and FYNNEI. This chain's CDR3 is CASSEPVSDTQYF. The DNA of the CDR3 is TGTGCCAGCAGTGAGCCAGTCTCAGATACGCAGTATTTT.

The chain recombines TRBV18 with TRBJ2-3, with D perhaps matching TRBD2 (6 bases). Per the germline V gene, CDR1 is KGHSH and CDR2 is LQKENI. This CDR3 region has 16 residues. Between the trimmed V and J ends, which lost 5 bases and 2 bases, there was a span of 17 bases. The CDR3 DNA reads TGTGCCAGCTCAAGCCCGGGACTCCTCGTCACAGATACGCAGTATTTT. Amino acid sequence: CASSSPGLLVTDTQYF.

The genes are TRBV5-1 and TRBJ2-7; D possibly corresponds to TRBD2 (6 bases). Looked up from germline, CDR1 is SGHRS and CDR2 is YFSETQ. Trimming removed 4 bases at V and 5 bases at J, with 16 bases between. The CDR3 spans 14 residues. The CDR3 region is CASSPRLGEDEQYF. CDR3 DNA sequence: TGCGCCAGCAGCCCCCGGCTGGGGGAGGACGAGCAGTACTTC.

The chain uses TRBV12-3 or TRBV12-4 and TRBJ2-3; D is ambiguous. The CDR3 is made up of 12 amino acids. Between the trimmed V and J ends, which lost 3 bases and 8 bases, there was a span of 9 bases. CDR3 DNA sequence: TGTGCCAGCAGTTTCAGGCCCGGTACGCAGTATTTT. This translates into CASSFRPGTQYF.

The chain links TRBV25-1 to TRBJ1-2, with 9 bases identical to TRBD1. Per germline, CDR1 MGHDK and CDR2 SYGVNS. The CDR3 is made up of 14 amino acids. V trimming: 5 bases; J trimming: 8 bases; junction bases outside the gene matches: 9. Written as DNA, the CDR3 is TGTGCCAGCAGTATGGACAGGGGAAGGGGCGGCTACACCTTC. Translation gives CASSMDRGRGGYTF.

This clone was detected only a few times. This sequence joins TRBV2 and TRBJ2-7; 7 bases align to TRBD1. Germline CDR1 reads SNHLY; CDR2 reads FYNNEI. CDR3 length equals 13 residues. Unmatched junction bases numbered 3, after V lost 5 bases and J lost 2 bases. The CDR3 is CASSYGTAYEQYF. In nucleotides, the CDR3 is TGTGCCAGCAGTTACGGGACAGCCTACGAGCAGTACTTC.

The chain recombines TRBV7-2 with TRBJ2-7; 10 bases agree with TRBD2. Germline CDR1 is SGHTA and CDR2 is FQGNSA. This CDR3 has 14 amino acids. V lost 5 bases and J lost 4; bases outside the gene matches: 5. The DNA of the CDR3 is TGTGCCAGCAGCCCCCTAGCGGGGGATTACGAGCAGTACTTC. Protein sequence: CASSPLAGDYEQYF.

In DNA, the CDR3 is TGTGCCAGCAGCCTGCGGACAGGGGATAGCGAGCAGTACTTC. Translating gives CASSLRTGDSEQYF. V and J are TRBV3-1 (or the pseudogene TRBV3-2) and TRBJ2-7, with 9 bases identical to TRBD1. J gave up 6 bases and V 4 bases, and 7 bases lay outside the gene matches. The CDR3 spans 14 residues. In germline, CDR1 is LGHDT, CDR2 YNNKEL (reference sequence).

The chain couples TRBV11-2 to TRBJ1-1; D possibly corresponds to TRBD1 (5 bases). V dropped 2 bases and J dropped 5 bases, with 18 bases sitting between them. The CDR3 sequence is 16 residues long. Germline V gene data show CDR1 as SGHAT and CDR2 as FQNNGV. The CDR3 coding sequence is TGTGCCAGCAGCTTATCTGGGGGGGTGCCTAGGACTGAAGCTTTCTTT. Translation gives CASSLSGGVPRTEAFF.

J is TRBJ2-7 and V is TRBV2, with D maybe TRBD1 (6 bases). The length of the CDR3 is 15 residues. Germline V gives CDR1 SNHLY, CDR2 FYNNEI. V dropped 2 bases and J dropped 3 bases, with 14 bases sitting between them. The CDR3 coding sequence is TGTGCCAGCAGTGAAAACAGGGTGCAGGTCTACGAGCAGTACTTC. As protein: CASSENRVQVYEQYF. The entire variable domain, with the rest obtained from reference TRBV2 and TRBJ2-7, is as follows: EPEVTQTPSHQVTQMGQEVILRCVPISNHLYFYWYRQILGQKVEFLVSFYNNEISEKSEIFDDQFSVERPDGSNFTLKIRSTKLEDSAMYFCASSENRVQVYEQYFGPGTRLTVT.